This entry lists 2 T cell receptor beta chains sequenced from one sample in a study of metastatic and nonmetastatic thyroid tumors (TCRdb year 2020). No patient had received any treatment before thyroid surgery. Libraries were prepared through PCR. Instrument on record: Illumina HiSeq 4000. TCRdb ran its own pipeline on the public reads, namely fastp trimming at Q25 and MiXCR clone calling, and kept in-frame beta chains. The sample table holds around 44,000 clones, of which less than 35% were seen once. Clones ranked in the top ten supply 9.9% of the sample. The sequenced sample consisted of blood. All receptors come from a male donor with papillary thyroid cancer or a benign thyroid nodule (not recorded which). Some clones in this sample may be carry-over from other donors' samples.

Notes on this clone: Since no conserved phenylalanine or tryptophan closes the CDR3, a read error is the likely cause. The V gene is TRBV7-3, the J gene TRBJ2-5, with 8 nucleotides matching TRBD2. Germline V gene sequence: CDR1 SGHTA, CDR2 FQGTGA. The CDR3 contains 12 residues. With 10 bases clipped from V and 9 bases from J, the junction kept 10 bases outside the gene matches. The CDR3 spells CANSPGGSAQYL. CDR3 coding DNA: TGTGCCAACAGTCCGGGAGGGAGTGCCCAGTACTTA.

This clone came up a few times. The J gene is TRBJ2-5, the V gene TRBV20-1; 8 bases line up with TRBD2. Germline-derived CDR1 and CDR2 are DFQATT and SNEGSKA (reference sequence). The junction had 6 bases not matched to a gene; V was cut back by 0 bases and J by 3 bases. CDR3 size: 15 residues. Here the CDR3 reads CSARDGKTSEETQYF. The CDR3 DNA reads TGCAGTGCTAGAGATGGTAAGACTAGCGAAGAGACCCAGTACTTC.